This TCR beta chain was captured in a study of blood T cell repertoires in COVID-19. Study as a whole: Sites in the United States, Italy and Spain provided acute and convalescent COVID-19 samples. The analysed material was cDNA or gDNA that came from T cells, B-cell-depleted T cells, or PBMCs.

The V and J ends lost 2 bases and 4 bases respectively, with 11 bases between them. The CDR3 is 14 residues long. Germline lookup yields CDR1 MNHEY and CDR2 SVGAGI. Original processing notes: By means of reference gene primer amplification, nucleated cell counts were estimated. Assay: immunoSEQ multiplex PCR; the TCRdb copy retains only in-frame clones and omits some. V and J calls and clone size are as listed in that table; D and trimming were resolved from the DNA. The table lists roughly 93,000 clones, roughly nine tenths of them singletons. The sequence derives from a man between 45 and 60 years old with acute or convalescent COVID-19. The sample was peripheral blood. V is TRBV6-5 and J is TRBJ1-2; D is uncertain. CDR3: CASSYLGQAYGYTF. The CDR3 DNA is TGTGCCAGCAGTTACCTTGGGCAGGCCTATGGCTACACCTTC.